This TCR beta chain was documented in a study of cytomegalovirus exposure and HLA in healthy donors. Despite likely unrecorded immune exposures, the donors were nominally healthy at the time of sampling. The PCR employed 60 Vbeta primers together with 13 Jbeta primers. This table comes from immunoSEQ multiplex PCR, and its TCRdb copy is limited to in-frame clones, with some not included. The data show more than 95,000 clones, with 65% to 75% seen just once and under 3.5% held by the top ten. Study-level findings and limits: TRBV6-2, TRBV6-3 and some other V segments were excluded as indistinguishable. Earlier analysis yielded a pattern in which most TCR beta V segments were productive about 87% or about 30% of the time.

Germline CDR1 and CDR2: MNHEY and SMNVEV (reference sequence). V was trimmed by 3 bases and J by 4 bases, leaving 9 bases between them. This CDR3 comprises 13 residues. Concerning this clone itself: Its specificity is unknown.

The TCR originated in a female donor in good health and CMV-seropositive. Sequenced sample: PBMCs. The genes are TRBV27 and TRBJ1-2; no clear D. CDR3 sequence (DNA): TGTGCCAGCAGTTTCAGAGGTAGCTATGGCTACACCTTC. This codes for CASSFRGSYGYTF.